The present TCR beta chain was sequenced within a study of CD8 T cells in Susac syndrome. Study summary: Eight or nine of the sequenced Susac syndrome patients were in remission, and five or six had active disease. Treatment at blood withdrawal was none, corticosteroids, or intravenous immunoglobulin alone in Susac syndrome patients.

Patients with Susac syndrome met the recently defined diagnostic criteria for definite or probable disease. With random hexamers, reverse transcription was performed on about 0.5 to 1 ug of RNA. The amplification used immunoSEQ multiplex PCR on TCR beta CDR3; it spanned 54 Vbeta and 13 Jbeta. TCRdb independently ran MiXCR on the immunoSEQ multiplex PCR reads; one entry per CDR3 protein. The sample has some 170,000 distinct CDR3 sequences, roughly 94% seen once; the top ten hold about 0.1%. This CDR3 spans 15 amino acids. The junction had 10 bases not matched to a gene; V was cut back by 5 bases and J by 6 bases. Germline CDR1 reads ENHRY; CDR2 reads SYGVKD.

The sample consisted of CD4+ T cells from PBMCs. The clonotype was recovered from a human donor with Susac syndrome. The rearrangement joins TRBV10-3 to TRBJ1-5; TRBD1 matches at 7 bases. The CDR3 nucleotides read TGTGCCATCAGTAGACAGGGTTTAAGTGGTCAGCCCCAGCATTTT. This translates into CAISRQGLSGQPQHF.